This record looks at one T cell receptor beta chain sequence and its context. Losses at the gene ends were 4 bases for V and 9 bases for J; bases not matched to a gene: 10. Germline V gene data show CDR1 as SGHKS and CDR2 as YYEKEE (reference sequence). The CDR3 length is 14 residues. The data stem from a study of blood T cell repertoires in COVID-19. Produced via immunoSEQ multiplex PCR; TCRdb's table is partial and in-frame only. This sample has some 160,000 clones, with 80% to 85% found just once. Researchers sorted participants into cohorts using their self-reported clinical history. The sequenced material came from PBMCs or T cells enriched from blood (not recorded which). This chain links TRBV5-5 with TRBJ2-3, with 8 bases identical to TRBD2. This receptor was taken from a woman in her 50s who had recovered from COVID-19. Here the CDR3 reads CASSRAGATRTQYF. CDR3 sequence (DNA): TGTGCCAGCAGCCGAGCGGGGGCCACGAGGACGCAGTATTTT.